The clone carrying this T cell receptor (beta chain) was observed a few times. The sample comes from a study of blood T cell repertoires in COVID-19. Background on the study: Italy, Spain and the United States were the sources of the convalescent and acute COVID-19 samples. T cells, B-cell-depleted T cells, or PBMCs provided the cDNA or gDNA that served as material.

Libraries were prepared by immunoSEQ multiplex PCR; TCRdb keeps only in-frame clonotypes and omits some of them. The sample lists about 12,000 clones, 82% occurring once. This CDR3 is 15 amino acids long. The germline V gene encodes CDR1 MNHEY and CDR2 SVGAGI. With 6 bases removed from V and 0 bases from J, the gap between germline ends came to 12 bases. Specimen: peripheral blood. This chain joins TRBV6-5 and TRBJ1-3; D perhaps matches TRBD1 (5 bases). This TCR was recovered from a human donor in a cohort sampled during active COVID-19. This CDR3 is CASSTGFDSGNTIYF. CDR3 DNA sequence: TGTGCCAGCAGCACAGGCTTCGACTCTGGAAACACCATATATTTT.